A selection of T cell receptor beta chains follows, all from one sample in a study of long-term antiretroviral therapy in people with HIV. The method was immunoSEQ multiplex PCR; TCRdb's version includes in-frame clones alone and lacks a portion of them. This sample has tens of thousands of clones, with roughly 78% found just once. The sequenced sample was unsorted PBMCs, obtained 3.4 years after starting antiretroviral therapy. The source is a man younger than 45 with HIV. CDR3s include the opening cysteine and the closing phenylalanine or tryptophan. The D gene is left open where the match is weak. Clone size is stated in some rows and not others, as once, few, many or a class when expanded.

cdr3_aa,cdr3_nt,clone_size,d_call,v_call,j_call
CASSAGGSSYNEQFF,TGCGCCAGCAGTGCCGGCGGAAGCAGCTACAATGAGCAGTTCTTC,NA,NA,TRBV10-2,TRBJ2-1
CASSGLGVFNQPQHF,TGTGCCAGCAGTGGTCTGGGTGTTTTCAATCAGCCCCAGCATTTT,NA,NA,TRBV7-2,TRBJ1-5
CASSTLGGTDTQYF,TGTGCCAGCAGCACGCTCGGGGGCACAGATACGCAGTATTTT,few,NA,TRBV7-3,TRBJ2-3
CASTTTGGNTEAFF,TGTGCCAGTACCACGACAGGGGGGAACACTGAAGCTTTCTTT,NA,TRBD1,TRBV19,TRBJ1-1
CASSYTAGEQFF,TGTGCCAGCAGTTACACAGCTGGTGAGCAGTTCTTC,NA,NA,TRBV6-6,TRBJ2-1
CASTLRVGEQFF,TGTGCCAGCACCCTAAGGGTAGGTGAGCAGTTCTTC,NA,NA,TRBV2,TRBJ2-1
CASSSSVYSYRAYEQYF,TGTGCCAGCAGCTCGAGTGTATATTCGTATCGGGCCTACGAGCAGTACTTC,NA,NA,TRBV7-9,TRBJ2-7
CSVAAGANSNTEAFF,TGCAGCGTTGCGGCAGGGGCTAACTCCAACACTGAAGCTTTCTTT,NA,NA,TRBV29-1,TRBJ1-1
CASSLAGVAGGSDTQYF,TGTGCCAGCAGCTTGGCCGGGGTAGCGGGAGGGTCAGATACGCAGTATTTT,once,TRBD2,TRBV5-5,TRBJ2-3
CATRRGLQETQYF,TGTGCCACCCGGAGGGGACTCCAAGAGACCCAGTACTTC,NA,NA,TRBV2,TRBJ2-5
CASSAEAGGSNQPQHF,TGTGCCAGCAGTGCCGAAGCAGGGGGTAGCAATCAGCCCCAGCATTTT,NA,TRBD1,TRBV2,TRBJ1-5
CASSYLGDEGNTIYF,TGTGCCAGCAGTTACCTCGGAGACGAAGGAAACACCATATATTTT,few,NA,TRBV6-5,TRBJ1-3
CSVRQGHEQYF,TGCAGCGTCCGACAGGGCCACGAGCAGTACTTC,few,TRBD1,TRBV29-1,TRBJ2-7
CASSWRGKLAGETYEQYF,TGTGCCAGCAGCTGGCGGGGAAAACTAGCGGGAGAAACGTACGAGCAGTACTTC,NA,TRBD2,TRBV5-5,TRBJ2-7
CASKGRANEKLFF,TGTGCCAGCAAAGGCAGGGCTAATGAAAAACTGTTTTTT,NA,NA,TRBV6-5,TRBJ1-4
CAWSVRGGRVTNEQFF,TGTGCCTGGAGTGTACGGGGCGGGAGGGTTACAAATGAGCAGTTCTTC,NA,TRBD2,TRBV30,TRBJ2-1
CASSPLLSGGETQYF,TGTGCCAGCTCACCGCTGCTTTCGGGAGGAGAGACCCAGTACTTC,NA,TRBD2,TRBV18,TRBJ2-5
CASSLGTGANSGANVLTF,TGTGCCAGCAGCTTAGGGACAGGGGCTAACTCTGGGGCCAACGTCCTGACTTTC,NA,TRBD1,TRBV7-8,TRBJ2-6
CASSMRDYEQYF,TGTGCCAGTAGTATGAGGGACTACGAGCAGTACTTC,NA,NA,TRBV19,TRBJ2-7
CASSQTANTEAFF,TGCGCCAGCAGCCAAACAGCCAACACTGAAGCTTTCTTT,NA,NA,TRBV4-3,TRBJ1-1
CASSSSRGDRVDYGYTF,TGTGCCAGCAGCTCCAGTAGGGGGGACAGGGTGGACTATGGCTACACCTTC,NA,TRBD1,TRBV7-2,TRBJ1-2
CAISESMGLIYEQYF,TGTGCCATCAGTGAGTCGATGGGACTGATCTACGAGCAGTACTTC,NA,NA,TRBV10-3,TRBJ2-7
CASSLVAGAAEAFF,TGTGCCAGCAGCTTGGTTGCAGGGGCGGCTGAAGCTTTCTTT,NA,NA,TRBV5-5,TRBJ1-1
CASSLGGLAGVNEQFF,TGTGCCAGCAGCTTAGGGGGACTAGCGGGAGTCAATGAGCAGTTCTTC,NA,TRBD2,TRBV11-2,TRBJ2-1
CASSLGDAGELFF,TGCGCCAGCAGCTTGGGCGATGCCGGGGAGCTGTTTTTT,NA,NA,TRBV5-1,TRBJ2-2
CASTSTGRSPYSNQPQHF,TGTGCCAGCACATCCACGGGAAGATCTCCTTATAGCAATCAGCCCCAGCATTTT,NA,NA,TRBV28,TRBJ1-5
CASSYSDNSNQPQHF,TGTGCCAGCAGTTATTCCGACAATAGCAATCAGCCCCAGCATTTT,NA,NA,TRBV6-5,TRBJ1-5
CASSWDYNTGELFF,TGTGCCAGCAGTTGGGACTACAACACCGGGGAGCTGTTTTTT,NA,TRBD2,TRBV27,TRBJ2-2
CASSLRDSTDTQYF,TGTGCCAGTAGTCTCCGGGACAGCACAGATACGCAGTATTTT,few,NA,TRBV19,TRBJ2-3
CASSSREAWREQYF,TGTGCCAGCAGCTCCCGTGAGGCGTGGAGAGAGCAGTACTTC,NA,NA,TRBV7-2,TRBJ2-7
CASRPLGSYNEQFF,TGTGCCAGCAGGCCCCTTGGGTCCTACAATGAGCAGTTCTTC,NA,NA,TRBV27,TRBJ2-1
CASEGSFYEQYF,TGTGCCAGCGAAGGTAGCTTCTACGAGCAGTACTTC,NA,NA,TRBV28,TRBJ2-7
CASSLLSGELFF,TGTGCCAGCAGCTTACTTTCCGGGGAGCTGTTTTTT,NA,NA,TRBV11-2,TRBJ2-2
CASSPDRQGSYEQYF,TGTGCCAGCAGCCCTGATCGGCAGGGGTCTTACGAGCAGTACTTC,few,NA,TRBV7-2,TRBJ2-7
CASSPTGRVEPQHF,TGTGCCAGCAGCCCTACAGGGAGGGTAGAGCCCCAGCATTTT,NA,NA,TRBV7-2,TRBJ1-5
CASRLREGGEQYF,TGTGCCAGCAGACTGCGGGAGGGAGGCGAGCAGTACTTC,NA,TRBD2,TRBV6-5,TRBJ2-7
CASSMIGGSGDEQFF,TGTGCCAGTAGTATGATCGGCGGGAGTGGCGATGAGCAGTTCTTC,few,TRBD2,TRBV19,TRBJ2-1
CASGGRSSYEQYF,TGTGCCAGCGGCGGGAGAAGCTCCTACGAGCAGTACTTC,NA,TRBD2,TRBV6-5,TRBJ2-7
CASSYSRQVYEKLFF,TGTGCCAGCAGTTACAGTCGGCAGGTCTATGAAAAACTGTTTTTT,NA,NA,TRBV6-5,TRBJ1-4
CASRTLGQIEQYF,TGTGCCAGCAGGACCCTAGGGCAGATCGAGCAGTACTTC,NA,NA,TRBV28,TRBJ2-7
CSEGGGDTQYF,TGCAGTGAAGGGGGAGGAGATACGCAGTATTTT,NA,NA,TRBV20-1,TRBJ2-3
CASSYGTGNHGYTF,TGTGCCAGCAGTTACGGGACAGGGAACCATGGCTACACCTTC,NA,TRBD1,TRBV6-5,TRBJ1-2
CSVFGGMGYNEQFF,TGCAGCGTTTTCGGCGGGATGGGTTACAATGAGCAGTTCTTC,NA,NA,TRBV29-1,TRBJ2-1
CASTTGTRSGELFF,TGTGCCAGCACAACCGGGACTAGATCCGGGGAGCTGTTTTTT,NA,TRBD2,TRBV11-2,TRBJ2-2
CASSSGYGTSGRDGANVLTF,TGTGCCAGCAGTTCGGGCTATGGGACTAGCGGGAGAGACGGGGCCAACGTCCTGACTTTC,once,TRBD2,TRBV2,TRBJ2-6
CASSLGGRASTDTQYF,TGTGCCAGCAGCCTGGGCGGGAGGGCCAGCACAGATACGCAGTATTTT,NA,TRBD2,TRBV14,TRBJ2-3
CASSLDSLYGYTF,TGTGCCAGCAGCTTGGACAGCCTCTATGGCTACACCTTC,NA,NA,TRBV7-9,TRBJ1-2
CASSLAHLGRSSYNEQFF,TGCGCCAGCAGCTTGGCACACCTAGGGCGGAGCTCCTACAATGAGCAGTTCTTC,NA,NA,TRBV5-1,TRBJ2-1
CASAGGLNTEAFF,TGTGCCAGCGCGGGAGGGTTGAACACTGAAGCTTTCTTT,NA,NA,TRBV9,TRBJ1-1
CASSQWGQGISRYTF,TGCGCCAGCAGCCAATGGGGACAGGGTATTTCTCGCTACACCTTC,NA,TRBD1,TRBV4-3,TRBJ1-2
CASSFGLTTGELFF,TGTGCCAGCAGCTTCGGACTAACGACCGGGGAGCTGTTTTTT,NA,NA,TRBV7-2,TRBJ2-2
CASSFDRSDEKLFF,TGTGCCAGCAGTTTCGACAGGAGTGATGAAAAACTGTTTTTT,NA,NA,TRBV6-5,TRBJ1-4
CASGQLEETQYF,TGCGCCAGCGGGCAATTAGAGGAGACCCAGTACTTC,NA,NA,TRBV10-2,TRBJ2-5
CASSQEGRGGNEQFF,TGCGCCAGCAGCCAAGAAGGCAGGGGAGGCAATGAGCAGTTCTTC,NA,NA,TRBV4-1,TRBJ2-1
CASSLSQGMATNEKLFF,TGTGCCAGCAGCTTGTCGCAGGGTATGGCAACTAATGAAAAACTGTTTTTT,NA,NA,TRBV5-6,TRBJ1-4
CSVYRDRSNTEAFF,TGCAGCGTGTACCGGGACAGGTCAAACACTGAAGCTTTCTTT,once,TRBD1,TRBV29-1,TRBJ1-1
CASSLFNTGELFF,TGTGCCAGCAGCTTATTCAACACCGGGGAGCTGTTTTTT,NA,NA,TRBV13,TRBJ2-2
CASSSHGDTQYF,TGCGCCAGCAGCTCCCACGGAGATACGCAGTATTTT,NA,NA,TRBV5-1,TRBJ2-3
CASSIGVRGYTF,TGTGCCAGTAGTATAGGGGTTCGCGGCTACACCTTC,NA,NA,TRBV19,TRBJ1-2